Listed here are 22 T cell receptor beta chains from one sample, sequenced in a study of T cells in Graves' hyperthyroidism and ophthalmopathy. TCR beta CDR3 regions were amplified from RNA transcripts. During a first-round RT-PCR of the TCR CDR3, the HTBI primer set was used. TCRdb ran MiXCR on the multiplex PCR reads and lists one entry per CDR3 protein. The data show hundreds of thousands of distinct CDR3 sequences, about 20% seen once. Sequences were obtained from blood. These receptors were collected from a man in his forties with Graves' ophthalmopathy.

V and J are TRBV30 and TRBJ2-3, with D possibly being TRBD2 (6 bases). The germline V gene encodes CDR1 GTSNPN and CDR2 SVGIG (reference sequence). Trimming stripped 0 bases from V and 2 bases from J, with 12 bases between. This CDR3 comprises 15 residues. In DNA, the CDR3 is TGTGCCTGGAGTGTTCCGGCGGGATTCACAGATACGCAGTATTTT. Amino acid sequence: CAWSVPAGFTDTQYF.

The chain is built from TRBV7-8 and TRBJ2-1, with 10 positions matching TRBD1. Germline-derived CDR1 and CDR2 are SGHVS and FQNEAQ. The CDR3 has 14 amino acids. V lost 1 base, J lost 8 bases, and 2 bases stayed unmatched. The CDR3: CASSLGQGADEQFF. In nucleotides, the CDR3 is TGTGCCAGCAGCTTAGGACAGGGGGCGGATGAGCAGTTCTTC.

This clonotype was recorded at least ten times. The CDR3 reads CASSRDSQPQHF. CDR3 nucleotide sequence: TGTGCCAGCAGCAGGGATAGTCAGCCCCAGCATTTT. The J gene is TRBJ1-5, the V gene TRBV2; D is perhaps TRBD1 (5 bases). This CDR3 is 12 amino acids long. The germline V gene has CDR1 SNHLY and CDR2 FYNNEI. V was shortened by 6 bases and J by 6 bases, with 9 bases between the two germline ends.

This chain joins TRBV6-2 or TRBV6-3 and TRBJ2-7; 7 nucleotides match TRBD1. The germline V gene has CDR1 MNHEY and CDR2 SVGEGT. Trimming removed 2 bases from V and 7 bases from J; junction bases left unmatched: 5. The CDR3 extends over 13 amino acids. CDR3 region: CASSYKGAGEQYF. In DNA, the CDR3 is TGTGCCAGCAGTTACAAGGGGGCAGGAGAGCAGTACTTC.

This clonotype was counted a few times. The chain recombines TRBV6-2 or TRBV6-3 with TRBJ2-5; D remains ambiguous. Trimming cost V 7 bases and J 1 base, with 7 bases left between them. CDR3 length: 12 amino acids. Germline V gene sequence: CDR1 MNHEY, CDR2 SVGEGT. The CDR3 DNA reads TGTGCCAGCACACAGAGCCAAGAGACCCAGTACTTC. Encoded protein: CASTQSQETQYF.

The J gene is TRBJ1-2, the V gene TRBV2; D gene ambiguous. The CDR3 is 14 amino acids. V dropped 5 bases and J dropped 5 bases, with 15 bases sitting between them. CDR1 and CDR2 from the germline V gene are SNHLY and FYNNEI. As DNA, the CDR3 is TGTGCCAGCAGTTGGGTAGCCCTGGGGTATGGCTACACCTTC. This sequence encodes CASSWVALGYGYTF.

The sample holds a few counts of this clonotype. The chain uses TRBV7-3 and TRBJ1-1; no reliable D call. The CDR3 consists of 14 residues. V was clipped by 2 bases and J by 4 bases, with 11 bases between them. Germline-derived CDR1 and CDR2 are SGHTA and FQGTGA. The CDR3 here is CASSLSTSSTEAFF. CDR3 sequence (DNA): TGTGCCAGCAGCTTATCGACATCTTCCACTGAAGCTTTCTTT.

This chain links TRBV6-2 or TRBV6-3 with TRBJ1-2; TRBD1 aligns across 8 bases. Trimming at V came to 8 bases and at J to 3 bases, leaving 8 bases not matched to a gene. Germline assignment: CDR1 MNHEY and CDR2 SVGEGT. The CDR3 is 14 amino acids. CDR3 in amino acids: CASRVQGADYGYTF. Here the CDR3 DNA reads TGTGCCAGCCGAGTCCAGGGGGCCGACTATGGCTACACCTTC.

This clonotype was seen a handful of times. The chain carries TRBV4-1 and TRBJ2-7, with D possibly matching TRBD2 (6 bases). The CDR3 covers 14 residues. Trimming shortened V by 4 bases and J by 8 bases, and 18 bases separated the two germline ends. CDR1 is MGHRA and CDR2 is YSYEKL in the germline V gene. The CDR3 region has the DNA TGCGCCAGCAGCCCCGGATTCCGGGGGAATCAGCAGTACTTC. Its translation is CASSPGFRGNQQYF.

The CDR3 loop is CASSARTSGRSETQYF. Here the CDR3 DNA reads TGTGCCAGCAGCGCCCGGACTAGCGGGAGGTCCGAGACCCAGTACTTC. The V gene is TRBV7-2, the J gene TRBJ2-5; 14 nucleotides agree with TRBD2. V was clipped by 5 bases and J by 5 bases; unmatched bases: 7. The CDR3 is made up of 16 amino acids. Germline CDR1 reads SGHTA; CDR2 reads FQGNSA.

The sample holds a few counts of this clonotype. The chain couples TRBV20-1 to TRBJ2-7; no firm D call. Germline assignment: CDR1 DFQATT and CDR2 SNEGSKA (reference sequence). The V end lost 1 base, the J end lost 6 bases, and 13 bases lay between the germline ends. This CDR3 spans 13 amino acids. CDR3 sequence reads: CSARVSHSPEQYF. In nucleotides, the CDR3 is TGCAGTGCTAGAGTTTCACACTCCCCCGAGCAGTACTTC.

This chain links TRBV27 with TRBJ2-5; D is uncertain. Germline assignment: CDR1 MNHEY and CDR2 SMNVEV (reference sequence). The CDR3 sequence is 13 residues long. V lost 6 bases and J 5 bases, leaving 13 bases between the germline ends. The CDR3 loop is CASRDLGWETQYF. Here the CDR3 DNA reads TGTGCCAGCAGAGATCTAGGATGGGAGACCCAGTACTTC.

The CDR3 DNA reads TGTGCCAGCAGCCAAGATTTGAACAATCAGCCCCAGCATTTT. Translating gives CASSQDLNNQPQHF. This chain links TRBV3-1 with TRBJ1-5; D unclear. Looked up from germline, CDR1 is LGHDT and CDR2 is YNNKEL (reference sequence). The CDR3 contains 14 residues. Trimming removed 0 bases from V and 3 bases from J, with 6 bases in between.

The chain uses TRBV5-1 and TRBJ2-7; tentative D call: TRBD1 (6 bases). The CDR3 loop spans 15 amino acids. Germline V gene data show CDR1 as SGHRS and CDR2 as YFSETQ. V was shortened by 0 bases and J by 7 bases, with 17 bases between the two germline ends. CDR3 residues: CASSLGVQGGAEQYF. The CDR3 DNA is TGCGCCAGCAGCTTGGGGGTACAGGGTGGGGCGGAGCAGTACTTC.

The rearrangement links TRBV19 to TRBJ2-1; D unclear. There are 12 residues in the CDR3. CDR1 is LNHDA, CDR2 SQIVND, per germline (reference sequence). Trimming took off 3 bases at V and 9 bases at J, with 9 bases between the two ends. The CDR3 spells CASSIFRGEQFF. CDR3 coding DNA: TGTGCCAGTAGTATTTTCCGTGGTGAGCAGTTCTTC.

This clonotype was detected only a few times. The rearrangement joins TRBV7-2 to TRBJ2-3; 7 nucleotides agree with TRBD1. CDR3 size: 11 residues. Trimming removed 10 bases from V and 11 bases from J; junction bases left unmatched: 9. The germline CDR1 and CDR2 sequences are SGHTA and FQGNSA. CDR3 protein: CAKTVGTEQYF. CDR3 bases: TGTGCCAAGACAGTGGGGACAGAGCAGTATTTT. The full variable domain, rest sourced from reference TRBV7-2 and TRBJ2-3, is GAGVSQSPSNKVTEKGKDVELRCDPISGHTALYWYRQSLGQGLEFLIYFQGNSAPDKSGLPSDRFSAERTGGSVSTLTIQRTQQEDSAVYLCAKTVGTEQYFGPGTRLTVL.

This clonotype was counted a few times. This rearrangement joins TRBV6-5 to TRBJ2-1, with D perhaps assigned TRBD1 or TRBD2 (7 bases each). Per germline, CDR1 MNHEY and CDR2 SVGAGI. This CDR3 has 18 amino acids. V was cut by 7 bases and J by 0 bases, with 22 bases left in between. CDR3 sequence: CASIRDYQGGSSYNEQFF. The CDR3 DNA reads as TGTGCCAGCATTAGGGACTACCAAGGGGGCTCCTCCTACAATGAGCAGTTCTTC.

With regard to this clonotype: The junction departs from the called germline gene at one end, perhaps through a read error. The CDR3 region has the DNA TGCGCCAGCACCCAGGCCCGGGGCGATGAAAAACTGTTTTTT. Protein product: CASTQARGDEKLFF. This rearrangement joins TRBV28 to TRBJ1-4; tentative D call: TRBD1 (5 bases). Germline lookup yields CDR1 MDHEN and CDR2 SYDVKM. The CDR3 extends over 14 amino acids. Full variable domain (outside the CDR3, taken from reference TRBV28 and TRBJ1-4): DVKVTQSSRYLVKRTGEKVFLECVQDMDHENMFWYRQDPGLGLRLIYFSYDVKMKEKGDIPEGYSVSREKKERFSLILESASTNQTSMYLCASTQARGDEKLFFGSGTQLSVL.

This clonotype has at least ten counts. The rearrangement uses TRBV5-1 and TRBJ1-1; 8 nucleotides line up with TRBD1. In germline, CDR1 is SGHRS, CDR2 YFSETQ. The length of the CDR3 is 13 residues. The V and J ends lost 6 bases and 8 bases, in that order; junction bases with no gene match: 9. For the CDR3, the DNA is TGCGCCAGCACCCAGTCCCAGGGGGCCGAAGCTTTCTTT. As protein: CASTQSQGAEAFF.

The chain recombines TRBV5-1 with TRBJ1-1, with 9 bases matching TRBD1. V was pared by 3 bases and J by 6 bases, with 6 bases of the junction left unmatched. CDR3 length equals 14 residues. Per the germline V gene, CDR1 is SGHRS and CDR2 is YFSETQ. CDR3 loop: CASSSGDRAAEAFF. The CDR3 nucleotides are TGCGCCAGCAGCTCCGGGGACAGGGCCGCTGAAGCTTTCTTT.

There are a few counts of this clonotype. This chain connects TRBV6-1 to TRBJ2-7; 9 nucleotides line up with TRBD2. Germline CDR1 reads MNHNS; CDR2 reads SASEGT. The CDR3 contains 14 residues. V dropped 6 bases and J dropped 2; count of bases not matched to a gene: 5. The CDR3, as DNA: TGTGCCAGCAGCCCAATAGCGGGGGCCTACGAGCAGTACTTC. This translates into CASSPIAGAYEQYF.

This clonotype was counted only a few times. The rearrangement links TRBV28 to TRBJ2-7; 15 bases align to TRBD2. The V gene end was trimmed by 6 bases and the J gene end by 5 bases; junction bases not matched to a gene: 5. CDR1 and CDR2 (germline): MDHEN, SYDVKM. The CDR3 consists of 15 residues. This CDR3 is CASRRTSGREHEQYF. The CDR3 nucleotides read TGTGCCAGCAGGCGGACTAGCGGGAGGGAGCACGAGCAGTACTTC.